A selection of T cell receptor beta chains follows, all from one sample in a study of cytomegalovirus exposure and HLA in healthy donors. Profiled with immunoSEQ multiplex PCR; TCRdb holds only in-frame clones, not every one. Its clone listing holds approximately 110,000 clones. The sequenced sample consisted of PBMCs. The receptors come from a man aged 45-65 years in good health and CMV-seronegative. Both conserved end residues are part of each CDR3. A D gene is named only where the DNA matches it firmly.

>TRBD1|TRBV6-5|TRBJ1-2
TGTGCCAGCAGGAGACAGGGTTTGGAGAGCTATGGCTACACCTTC
CASRRQGLESYGYTF
>TRBD1|TRBV5-1|TRBJ2-1
TGCGCCAGCAGCCCACAGGGGGCTGTGGAGCAGTTCTTC
CASSPQGAVEQFF
>NA|TRBV12-2|TRBJ1-6
TGTGCAAGTTCTTGTCAAAAGAGCTCCTATAATTCACCCCTCCACTTT
CASSCQKSSYNSPLHF
>NA|TRBV4-3|TRBJ2-7
TGCGCCAGCAGCCAAGGGGTAACAGCCGCCTCCTACGAGCAGTACTTC
CASSQGVTAASYEQYF
>NA|TRBV6-5|TRBJ2-5
TGTGCCAGCAGACTGACAGGCAGCCAAGAGACCCAGTACTTC
CASRLTGSQETQYF
>NA|TRBV5-1|TRBJ1-1
TGCGCCAGCAGCTTGGCAGGGAAGGACACTGAAGCTTTCTTT
CASSLAGKDTEAFF
>NA|TRBV6-1|TRBJ1-2
TGTGCCAGCAGTGAAGCGGGGAGGGTCTATGGCTACACCTTC
CASSEAGRVYGYTF
>NA|TRBV11-3|TRBJ1-2
TGTGCCAGCAGCTTAGGGGCATCACCCCTCTATGGCTACACCTTC
CASSLGASPLYGYTF
>TRBD2|TRBV10-1|TRBJ2-3
TGCGCCAGCAGTGGAGGGCGGGGGGCGTCCGCAGATACGCAGTATTTT
CASSGGRGASADTQYF
>NA|TRBV18|TRBJ2-1
TGTGCCAGCTCCCTCGTTCACAGGTTCAATGAGCAGTTCTTC
CASSLVHRFNEQFF
>TRBD1|TRBV5-1|TRBJ2-7
TGCGCCAGCAGCGGGAGGGACAGGGGGCTTGGCGAGCAGTACTTC
CASSGRDRGLGEQYF
>NA|TRBV18|TRBJ1-1
TGTGCCAGCTCACCTTTCCCCGAGGGTCGGGAAGCTTTCTTT
CASSPFPEGREAFF
>NA|TRBV19|TRBJ1-4
TGTGCCAGTAGTACCAGCCCGGGAGTCGAGTATGAAAAACTGTTTTTT
CASSTSPGVEYEKLFF
>NA|TRBV7-6|TRBJ2-7
TGTGCCAGCAGCCCCGCGGGTCCCGTGATGGAGCAGTACTTC
CASSPAGPVMEQYF
>TRBD2|TRBV18|TRBJ2-1
TGTGCCAGCTCACCACCCGGGACTAGCGGTTACAATGAGCAGTTCTTC
CASSPPGTSGYNEQFF
>TRBD1|TRBV10-2|TRBJ1-6
TGCGCCAGCAGTGAACCCCCCGGGACAGGGGATTCACCCCTCCACTTT
CASSEPPGTGDSPLHF
>TRBD1|TRBV29-1|TRBJ1-2
TGCAGCGTTTCGCCTACAGGGGAAGCTAACTATGGCTACACCTTC
CSVSPTGEANYGYTF
>TRBD1|TRBV7-9|TRBJ2-7
TGTGCCAGCAGCTTAGTCCCTGGGACAGGGCACCACGAGCAGTACTTC
CASSLVPGTGHHEQYF
>TRBD2|TRBV19|TRBJ2-4
TGTGCCAGTAGTATGAACCTTGGGGGGGAAAACATTCAGTACTTC
CASSMNLGGENIQYF
>NA|TRBV6-1|TRBJ1-2
TGTGCCAGCAGTGAATTGAGTGGAACAGGGTGGGCCTATGGCTACACCTTC
CASSELSGTGWAYGYTF
>NA|TRBV6-1|TRBJ1-6
TGTGCCAGCAGTGACACAGGGAGAGTGGCCTATAATTCACCCCTCCACTTT
CASSDTGRVAYNSPLHF
>NA|TRBV13|TRBJ2-3
TGTGCCAGCAGCTTGTCGCCTTCACGGGATACGCAGTATTTT
CASSLSPSRDTQYF
>TRBD1|TRBV19|TRBJ1-2
TGTGCCAGTAGTCCCGGGACAGGGGGAAACTATGGCTACACCTTC
CASSPGTGGNYGYTF
>TRBD2|TRBV19|TRBJ2-1
TGTGCCAGTAGTGGACTAGCGGGAGTAGTTGAGCAGTTCTTC
CASSGLAGVVEQFF
>NA|TRBV6-5|TRBJ1-4
TGTGCCAGCTCCCTGGACAGAAGAGATGAAAAACTGTTTTTT
CASSLDRRDEKLFF
>TRBD1|TRBV7-6|TRBJ1-1
TGTGCCAGCAGCTTAGTTCATCCAGGGGGCCCAACTGAAGCTTTCTTT
CASSLVHPGGPTEAFF
>TRBD1|TRBV7-8|TRBJ2-3
TGTGCCAGCAGCTTTAGGGGGCGCGATGCGGATACGCAGTATTTT
CASSFRGRDADTQYF
>TRBD1|TRBV6-6|TRBJ1-3
TGTGCCAGCAGTTTCGGACAGGGCGAAAACACCATATATTTT
CASSFGQGENTIYF
>TRBD1|TRBV2|TRBJ2-5
TGTGCCAGTAATACACAGGGGTATGAAGAGACCCAGTACTTC
CASNTQGYEETQYF
>NA|TRBV4-1|TRBJ1-1
TGCGCCAGCAGCCAAGTAGGATCAGGGAACACTGAAGCTTTCTTT
CASSQVGSGNTEAFF
>TRBD1|TRBV19|TRBJ2-5
TGTGCCAGTAGTCTCTCAATTCGGGGACAGCAAGAGACCCAGTACTTC
CASSLSIRGQQETQYF
>TRBD2|TRBV7-8|TRBJ2-7
TGTGCCAGCAGCTCGACCGGGGGCGGGGGGCTCTACGAGCAGTACTTC
CASSSTGGGGLYEQYF
>TRBD2|TRBV7-9|TRBJ2-1
TGTGCCAGCAGTTCTAGCGGGACCAATGAGCAGTTCTTC
CASSSSGTNEQFF
>TRBD1|TRBV5-4|TRBJ1-2
TGTGCCAGCAGCCGGGACAGGGCATTTGACTATGGCTACACCTTC
CASSRDRAFDYGYTF
>NA|TRBV11-2|TRBJ1-2
TGTGCCAGCAAATCCACAAGTTCTAACTATGGCTACACCTTC
CASKSTSSNYGYTF
>NA|TRBV20-1|TRBJ2-7
TGCAGTGCCCAAGCACGCGAGCAGTACTTC
CSAQAREQYF
>TRBD1|TRBV5-6|TRBJ2-7
TGTGCCAGCAGGACAGGGGGCGAACTCAACGAGCAGTACTTC
CASRTGGELNEQYF
>TRBD1|TRBV19|TRBJ1-2
TGTGCCAGTAGTCCCTGGGGACAGCCTAGAGACTACACCTTC
CASSPWGQPRDYTF
>TRBD2|TRBV9|TRBJ2-1
TGTGCCAGCAGCGTAGAGATAGCGGGAGGCCCAACTGAGCAGTTCTTC
CASSVEIAGGPTEQFF
>TRBD1|TRBV30|TRBJ2-7
TGTGCCTGGAAGGACAGGGGAATCGCCTACGAGCAGTACTTC
CAWKDRGIAYEQYF
>NA|TRBV7-9|TRBJ2-2
TGTGCCAGCAGCCCCTCACAGGTTTTCACCGGGGAGCTGTTTTTT
CASSPSQVFTGELFF
>TRBD1|TRBV9|TRBJ2-7
TGTGCCAGCAGCCGAACAGGGGGCCGGTACGAGCAGTACTTC
CASSRTGGRYEQYF
>NA|TRBV2|TRBJ2-7
TGTGCCAGCAGTGATCGTCCCGGGGGGCCCTACGAGCAGTACTTC
CASSDRPGGPYEQYF
>NA|TRBV6-6|TRBJ2-5
TGTGCCAGCCGGTACGGCCAAGAGACCCAGTACTTC
CASRYGQETQYF
>NA|TRBV29-1|TRBJ2-1
TGCAGCGTTGATGGGGGGACGGTGAGCTCCTACAATGAGCAGTTCTTC
CSVDGGTVSSYNEQFF
>TRBD2|TRBV18|TRBJ2-2
TGTGCCAGCTCATTAGCGGGAACGAACACCGGGGAGCTGTTTTTT
CASSLAGTNTGELFF